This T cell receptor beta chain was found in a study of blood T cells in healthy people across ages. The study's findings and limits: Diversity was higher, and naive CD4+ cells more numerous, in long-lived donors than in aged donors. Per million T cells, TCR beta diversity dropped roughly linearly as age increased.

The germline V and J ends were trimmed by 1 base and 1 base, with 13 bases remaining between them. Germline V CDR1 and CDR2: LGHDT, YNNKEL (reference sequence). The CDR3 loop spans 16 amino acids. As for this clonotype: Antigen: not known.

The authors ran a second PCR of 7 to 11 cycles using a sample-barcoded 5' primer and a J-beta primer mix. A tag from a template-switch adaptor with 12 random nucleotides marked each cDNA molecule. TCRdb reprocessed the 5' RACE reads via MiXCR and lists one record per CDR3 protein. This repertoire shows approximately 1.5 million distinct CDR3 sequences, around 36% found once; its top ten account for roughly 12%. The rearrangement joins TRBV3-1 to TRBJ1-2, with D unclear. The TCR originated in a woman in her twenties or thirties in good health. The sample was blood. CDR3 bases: TGTGCCAGCAGCCAAGGGGTCGGTCGGGATAACTATGGCTACACCTTC. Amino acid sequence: CASSQGVGRDNYGYTF.